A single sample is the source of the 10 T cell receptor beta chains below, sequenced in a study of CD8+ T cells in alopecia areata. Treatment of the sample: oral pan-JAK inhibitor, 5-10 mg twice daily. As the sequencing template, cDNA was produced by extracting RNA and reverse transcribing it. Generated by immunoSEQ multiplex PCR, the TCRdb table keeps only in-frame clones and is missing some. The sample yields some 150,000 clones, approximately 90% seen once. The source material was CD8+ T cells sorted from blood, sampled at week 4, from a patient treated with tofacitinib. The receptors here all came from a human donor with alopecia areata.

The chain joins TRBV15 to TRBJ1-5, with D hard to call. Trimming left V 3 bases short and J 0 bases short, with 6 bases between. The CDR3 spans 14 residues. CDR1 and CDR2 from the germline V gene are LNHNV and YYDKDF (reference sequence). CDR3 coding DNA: TGTGCCACCAGCAGGGATCATAGCAATCAGCCCCAGCATTTT. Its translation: CATSRDHSNQPQHF.

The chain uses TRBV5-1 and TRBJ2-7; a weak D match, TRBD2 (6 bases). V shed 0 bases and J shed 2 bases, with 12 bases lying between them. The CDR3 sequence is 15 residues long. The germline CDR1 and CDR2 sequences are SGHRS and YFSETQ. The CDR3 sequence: CASSLGPGTPYEQYF. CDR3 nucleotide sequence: TGCGCCAGCAGCTTGGGGCCCGGGACTCCCTACGAGCAGTACTTC.

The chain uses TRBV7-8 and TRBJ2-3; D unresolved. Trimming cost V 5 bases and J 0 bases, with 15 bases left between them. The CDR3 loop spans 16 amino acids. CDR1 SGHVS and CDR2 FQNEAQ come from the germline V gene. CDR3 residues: CASSVEAAYSTDTQYF. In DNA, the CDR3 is TGTGCCAGCAGCGTCGAGGCCGCATATAGCACAGATACGCAGTATTTT.

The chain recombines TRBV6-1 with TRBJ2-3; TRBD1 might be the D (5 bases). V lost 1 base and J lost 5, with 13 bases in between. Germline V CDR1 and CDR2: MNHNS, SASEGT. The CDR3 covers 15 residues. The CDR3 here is CASSEGQGLKDTQYF. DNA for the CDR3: TGTGCCAGCAGTGAAGGTCAGGGTTTGAAAGATACGCAGTATTTT.

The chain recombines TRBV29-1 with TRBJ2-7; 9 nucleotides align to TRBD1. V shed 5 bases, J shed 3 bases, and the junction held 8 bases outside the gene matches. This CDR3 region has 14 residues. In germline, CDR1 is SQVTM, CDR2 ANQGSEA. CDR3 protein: CSVFSGTGFYEQYF. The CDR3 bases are TGCAGCGTTTTTTCCGGGACAGGGTTCTACGAGCAGTACTTC.

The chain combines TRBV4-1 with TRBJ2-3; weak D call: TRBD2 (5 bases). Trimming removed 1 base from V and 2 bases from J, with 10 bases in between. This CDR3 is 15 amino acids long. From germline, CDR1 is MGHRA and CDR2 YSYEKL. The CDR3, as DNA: TGCGCCAGCAGCCAAGTCGGGATTGTCACAGATACGCAGTATTTT. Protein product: CASSQVGIVTDTQYF.

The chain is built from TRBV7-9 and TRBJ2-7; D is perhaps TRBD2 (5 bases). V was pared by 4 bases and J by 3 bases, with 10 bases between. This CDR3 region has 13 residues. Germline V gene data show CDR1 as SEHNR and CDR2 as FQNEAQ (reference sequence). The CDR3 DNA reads TGTGCCAGCAGCTCTTACGGGGTCTACGAGCAGTACTTC. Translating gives CASSSYGVYEQYF.

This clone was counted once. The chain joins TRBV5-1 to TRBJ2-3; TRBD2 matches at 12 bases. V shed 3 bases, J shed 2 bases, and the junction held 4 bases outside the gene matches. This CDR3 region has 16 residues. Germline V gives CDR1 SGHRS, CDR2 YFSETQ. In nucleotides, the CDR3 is TGCGCCAGCAGCTGGACTAGCGGGGAGTTCACAGATACGCAGTATTTT. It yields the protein CASSWTSGEFTDTQYF.

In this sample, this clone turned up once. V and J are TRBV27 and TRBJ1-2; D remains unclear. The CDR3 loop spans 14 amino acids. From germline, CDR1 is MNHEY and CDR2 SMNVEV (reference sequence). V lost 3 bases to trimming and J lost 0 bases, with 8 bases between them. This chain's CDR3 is CASSFSPANYGYTF. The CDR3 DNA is TGTGCCAGCAGTTTTTCTCCCGCTAACTATGGCTACACCTTC.

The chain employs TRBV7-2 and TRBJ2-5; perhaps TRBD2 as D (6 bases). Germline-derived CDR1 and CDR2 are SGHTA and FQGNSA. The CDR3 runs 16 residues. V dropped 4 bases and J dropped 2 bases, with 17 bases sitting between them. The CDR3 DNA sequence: TGTGCCAGCAGCTCGTGGACTACCTTCGGGCAAGAGACCCAGTACTTC. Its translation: CASSSWTTFGQETQYF.